This T cell receptor (beta chain) was profiled in a study of tumor-infiltrating lymphocytes in primary liver carcinoma. The CDR3 is made up of 13 amino acids. Trimming cost V 0 bases and J 5 bases, with 6 bases left between them. Germline CDR1 reads SGHRS; CDR2 reads YFSETQ. TCR beta cDNA was reverse-transcribed from 450 to 500 ng of total RNA. The reaction used a constant-region primer and ProtoScript II reverse transcriptase. TCR beta libraries came from three nested multiplex PCR rounds using slightly modified ARM-PCR. Rounds one and two of PCR, each of about 10 cycles, were primed with TRBV1-TRBV30 forward primers and a C-beta reverse primer. MiXCR, run by TCRdb on the multiplex PCR reads, gives a single entry per CDR3 protein. This sample has 120,000 or so distinct CDR3 sequences; 50% to 65% occur once, and the top ten carry around 9.3%. Unsorted bulk tissue of roughly 20-34 mg yielded co-extracted RNA and DNA. Each tumor sample had over 80% viable tumor cells.

This clonotype was obtained from an older woman with primary liver carcinoma and hepatitis B virus infection. The V gene is TRBV5-1, the J gene TRBJ1-5; perhaps TRBD1 as D (5 bases). Source material: liver tumor tissue from sampling region 1. Subset: tumor region T1, superior pole. The CDR3 is CASSLGRDQPQHF. For the CDR3, the DNA is TGCGCCAGCAGCTTGGGCAGGGATCAGCCCCAGCATTTT.